This T cell receptor beta chain was identified in a study of cytomegalovirus exposure and HLA in healthy donors. Study observations and caveats: Some TCR beta chains (more than 150 of them) were listed as cytomegalovirus-associated. The majority of CMV-associated TCR beta chains were reported as apparently HLA-restricted in a later analysis.

PCR amplification relied on 60 Vbeta primers (plus 13 Jbeta primers). The protocol was immunoSEQ multiplex PCR, while the TCRdb copy is restricted to in-frame clones and leaves out a portion. The sample has about 130,000 clones, about four fifths seen once. Worth noting for this clone: Its antigen is still unknown.

This sequence originates from a woman in her thirties or forties in good health and CMV-seronegative. The sequenced sample was PBMCs.

As DNA, the CDR3 is TGTGCCAGCAGCCTGGCAGCGATAAGCACAGATACGCAGTATTTT. This codes for CASSLAAISTDTQYF. The chain is built from TRBV7-2 and TRBJ2-3; D gene uncertain. V was cut by 5 bases and J by 0 bases, with 12 bases left in between. In germline, CDR1 is SGHTA, CDR2 FQGNSA. The CDR3 loop spans 15 amino acids.